This TCR beta chain was recovered during a study of graft-versus-host responses after intestinal transplantation. As for the study in general: Each recipient received a multivisceral, liver-intestinal, or isolated intestinal graft. Anti-thymocyte globulin served as induction for all recipients, who then took tacrolimus and steroids for about 3 years. Study outcomes and limitations: An association linked early post-transplant HvG declines with peak circulating GvH clone levels. Detection of GvH clones occurred in recipient marrow, and some had their first appearance in ileum or blood.

From germline, CDR1 is SGHTS and CDR2 YDEGEE. The CDR3 consists of 15 residues. V was cut by 0 bases and J by 3 bases, with 11 bases left in between. Both intraepithelial and lamina propria lymphocytes were released by processing graft tissue. The method was immunoSEQ multiplex PCR; TCRdb's version includes in-frame clones alone and lacks a portion of them. The profile covers fewer than 20,000 clones, with around 77% appearing a single time and 7.8% taken by the ten largest. In regard to this clone: Antigen: not known.

Here the sequenced sample was ileum tissue, taken almost 470 days after intestinal transplant. This sequence was found in a human patient who received an intestinal transplant, so some T cells may come from the graft donor. The chain couples TRBV5-8 to TRBJ2-3, with a possible D match to TRBD2 (6 bases). CDR3 sequence (DNA): TGTGCCAGCAGCTTGGCCGGGGACTTAACAGATACGCAGTATTTT. Translation gives CASSLAGDLTDTQYF. The complete variable domain, with remaining parts taken from reference TRBV5-8 and TRBJ2-3, reads EAGVTQSPTHLIKTRGQQATLRCSPISGHTSVYWYQQALGLGLQFLLWYDEGEERNRGNFPPRFSGRQFPNYSSELNVNALELEDSALYLCASSLAGDLTDTQYFGPGTRLTVL.